These T cell receptor beta chains were read from a single sample in a study of cytomegalovirus exposure and HLA in healthy donors. Here immunoSEQ multiplex PCR was the method, and the copy in TCRdb shows in-frame clones only, minus some. The sample yields some 140,000 clones, 79% seen once. Sequences were obtained from PBMCs. The receptor set was obtained from a man aged 18 to 29 in good health and CMV-seronegative. Each CDR3 is given with its conserved first and last residue. D genes are given only for firm matches. Expanded clones get a size class; other rows say once, few or many, or leave the size out.

d_gene,abundance,j_gene,v_gene,CDR3aa,CDR3nt
TRBD1,-,TRBJ1-1,TRBV6-6,CASRPDRVNEAFF,TGTGCCAGCAGACCCGACAGGGTGAATGAAGCTTTCTTT
TRBD2,-,TRBJ2-1,TRBV30,CAWRGLGLAGGSRNEQFF,TGTGCCTGGAGAGGATTGGGCCTAGCGGGGGGGAGTAGGAATGAGCAGTTCTTC
-,-,TRBJ1-1,TRBV11-3,CASSLGASYTEAFF,TGTGCCAGCAGCTTAGGGGCTTCGTACACTGAAGCTTTCTTT
TRBD1,-,TRBJ2-7,TRBV6-6,CASGRPGQGTYEQYF,TGTGCCAGCGGAAGACCGGGACAGGGTACTTACGAGCAGTACTTC
-,-,TRBJ1-1,TRBV7-9,CASSLTAEAFF,TGTGCCAGCAGCTTAACAGCTGAAGCTTTCTTT
TRBD1,-,TRBJ2-3,TRBV18,CASSPTGGTDTQYF,TGTGCCAGCTCACCGACAGGGGGCACAGATACGCAGTATTTT
-,once,TRBJ2-7,TRBV7-9,CSSSSPSGGAGYEQYF,TGTTCCAGCAGCTCCCCGTCCGGGGGTGCCGGGTACGAGCAGTACTTC
-,few,TRBJ2-5,TRBV5-6,CASSLGSSNRVGETQYF,TGTGCCAGCAGCTTGGGGTCGAGTAACAGGGTGGGAGAGACCCAGTACTTC
TRBD1,few,TRBJ2-1,TRBV7-9,CASSLALRDSPYNEQFF,TGTGCCAGCAGCTTAGCGCTAAGGGACAGCCCCTACAATGAGCAGTTCTTC
TRBD1,once,TRBJ2-5,TRBV7-2,CASSYGQGETQYF,TGTGCCAGCAGCTATGGACAGGGAGAGACCCAGTACTTC
-,-,TRBJ1-1,TRBV6-5,CASSYGGGGNTEAFF,TGTGCCAGCAGTTACGGCGGGGGGGGGAACACTGAAGCTTTCTTT